The T cell receptor (beta chain) under discussion was sequenced for a study of shared clonotypes between healthy human individuals. Germline V gene data show CDR1 as ENHRY and CDR2 as SYGVKD. This CDR3 comprises 15 residues. Trimming stripped 3 bases from V and 3 bases from J, with 13 bases between. Assay used: immunoSEQ multiplex PCR; TCRdb lists only in-frame clones, some missing. The sample carries about 820,000 clones, roughly 92% recorded once. Naive CD8 cells comprised CD45RO-negative, CCR7-positively selected cells, excluding terminally differentiated effector memory CD45RA+ cells. This chain links TRBV10-3 with TRBJ2-3; tentatively, D is TRBD1 (7 bases). The sequenced sample was naive CD8+ T cells sorted from blood. The sequence came from a man in his thirties or forties in good health. CDR3 in DNA: TGTGCCATCAGTGACCCCAGGGGGGAAACAGATACGCAGTATTTT. Protein product: CAISDPRGETDTQYF.